This T cell receptor beta chain was found in a study of monozygotic twins with inflammatory bowel disease. Overall study findings and caveats: Other individuals had fewer clonotypes in common with IBD patients than with healthy twins, especially with disease activity. Repertoire similarity did not differ between concordant and discordant twins, possibly owing to limited power. Healthy co-twins showed greater TCRbeta diversity (inverse Simpson) than IBD patients. Data gave no support to a single strong signal or clonotype associated with IBD.

On this clonotype itself: What it recognizes is unknown.

The CDR3 has 13 amino acids. Germline-derived CDR1 and CDR2 are PRHDT and FYEKMQ (reference sequence). TCRdb reanalyzed the 5' RACE reads and collapses them to one entry per CDR3 protein, without DNA. The data show 330,000 or so distinct CDR3 sequences, and the top ten clones hold under 2.5%. The clonotype originates from a human donor with ulcerative colitis or Crohn's disease, or a healthy co-twin of an affected twin (not recorded which). The V and J genes are TRBV13 and TRBJ2-1. Sequencing was performed on blood. This CDR3 is CASSLGRSNEQFF.